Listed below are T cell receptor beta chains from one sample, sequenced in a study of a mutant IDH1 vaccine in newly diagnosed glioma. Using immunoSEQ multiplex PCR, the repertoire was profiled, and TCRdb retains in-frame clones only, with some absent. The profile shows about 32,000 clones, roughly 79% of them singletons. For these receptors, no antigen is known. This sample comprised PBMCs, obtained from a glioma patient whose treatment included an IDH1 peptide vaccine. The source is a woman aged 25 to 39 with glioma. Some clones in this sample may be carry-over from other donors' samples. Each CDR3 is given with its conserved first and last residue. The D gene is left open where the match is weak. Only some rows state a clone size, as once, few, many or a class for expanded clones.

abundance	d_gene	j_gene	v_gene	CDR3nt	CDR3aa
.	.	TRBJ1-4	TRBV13	TGTGCCAGCAGCTTAGGGCATCTGAAGCGGAATGAAAAACTGTTTTTT	CASSLGHLKRNEKLFF
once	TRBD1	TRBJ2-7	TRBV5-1	TGCGCCAGCAGCCCACAGGGGACCTACGAGCAGTACTTC	CASSPQGTYEQYF
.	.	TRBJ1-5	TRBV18	TGTGCCAGCTCACCCCAAGATAACAATCAGCCCCAGCATTTT	CASSPQDNNQPQHF
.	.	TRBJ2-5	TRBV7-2	TGTGCCAGCAGCTTAGGGGTAGGGCGGACCCAAGAGACCCAGTACTTC	CASSLGVGRTQETQYF
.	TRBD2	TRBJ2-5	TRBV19	TGTGCCAGTAGTCTCCGGACTAGCGGATACCAAGAGACCCAGTACTTC	CASSLRTSGYQETQYF
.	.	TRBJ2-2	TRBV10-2	TGCGCCAGCAGTGAGTATACCGACGTTGGCCTAGGCACCGGGGAGCTGTTTTTT	CASSEYTDVGLGTGELFF
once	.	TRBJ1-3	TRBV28	TGTGCCAGCAGTTCCCTAACAGGGAGCTCTGGAAACACCATATATTTT	CASSSLTGSSGNTIYF
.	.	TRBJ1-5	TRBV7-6	TGTGCCAGCAGCTTAAGATCCCCCGGGGGGCAAGATCAGCCCCAGCATTTT	CASSLRSPGGQDQPQHF
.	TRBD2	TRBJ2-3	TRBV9	TGTGCCAGCAGCGTAGGCGGGAGGGCAATAGATACGCAGTATTTT	CASSVGGRAIDTQYF
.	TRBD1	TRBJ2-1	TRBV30	TGTGCCTGGGGCGACCAACGGACAGGCTGGTACAATGAGCAGTTCTTC	CAWGDQRTGWYNEQFF